The 14 T cell receptor beta chains listed next were all sequenced from one sample in a study of CD8 T cells in Susac syndrome. RNA in amounts of roughly 0.5 to 1 ug was reverse transcribed with random hexamers. TCRdb redid the calling of the immunoSEQ multiplex PCR reads with MiXCR, one entry per CDR3 protein. In the table there are roughly 44,000 distinct CDR3 sequences, 93% of which are singletons. Material for sequencing was CD8+ T cells from PBMCs. The origin of the receptors is a human donor in good health.

The chain is built from TRBV6-4 and TRBJ2-3; perhaps TRBD2 as D (5 bases). This CDR3 is 15 amino acids long. The germline V gene has CDR1 MRHNA and CDR2 SNTAGT. Trimming removed 3 bases from V and 5 bases from J, with 15 bases in between. In DNA form, the CDR3 reads TGTGCCAGCAGTGAAGCACAAGAGAGGGTAGATACGCAGTATTTT. Encoded protein: CASSEAQERVDTQYF.

The chain carries TRBV11-2 and TRBJ2-5, with D perhaps given as TRBD1 or TRBD2 (5 bases each). Trimming left V 3 bases short and J 2 bases short, with 13 bases between. The V gene's germline CDR1 is SGHAT and CDR2 FQNNGV. This CDR3 is built from 15 residues. The CDR3 DNA reads TGTGCCAGCAGCTTGGTCCGGGGACCACAAGAGACCCAGTACTTC. It encodes CASSLVRGPQETQYF.

The chain couples TRBV19 to TRBJ1-1; D not resolved. V was cut by 3 bases and J by 5 bases, with 7 bases left in between. The germline CDR1 and CDR2 sequences are LNHDA and SQIVND (reference sequence). The CDR3 runs to 12 residues. CDR3 bases: TGTGCCAGTAGTATTCGGGGAACTGAAGCTTTCTTT. Its translation: CASSIRGTEAFF.

The chain is built from TRBV29-1 and TRBJ2-2; tentative D call: TRBD2 (5 bases). Trimming shortened V by 3 bases and J by 8 bases, and 13 bases separated the two germline ends. The CDR3 has 13 amino acids. Germline V gene data show CDR1 as SQVTM and CDR2 as ANQGSEA. In DNA, the CDR3 is TGCAGCGTTGACTTCGCCGGGGTTGGGGAGCTGTTTTTT. The encoded protein is CSVDFAGVGELFF.

The V call is TRBV28, the J call TRBJ2-5; 7 nucleotides align to TRBD2. V was clipped by 5 bases and J by 5 bases; unmatched bases: 11. CDR3 length equals 15 residues. Germline values: CDR1 MDHEN, CDR2 SYDVKM. CDR3 nucleotide sequence: TGTGCCAGCAGTCCTATGGGGGGGACCCGGGAGACCCAGTACTTC. Protein: CASSPMGGTRETQYF. Full variable domain (rest looked up from reference TRBV28 and TRBJ2-5): DVKVTQSSRYLVKRTGEKVFLECVQDMDHENMFWYRQDPGLGLRLIYFSYDVKMKEKGDIPEGYSVSREKKERFSLILESASTNQTSMYLCASSPMGGTRETQYFGPGTRLLVL.

The V and J genes are TRBV30 and TRBJ2-7; D is perhaps TRBD1 (5 bases). The CDR3 extends over 12 amino acids. Germline V gene lookup returns CDR1 GTSNPN and CDR2 SVGIG (reference sequence). V shed 3 bases and J shed 5 bases, with 11 bases lying between them. The CDR3 here is CAWSAPGNEQYF. The CDR3 DNA reads as TGTGCCTGGAGCGCTCCAGGGAACGAGCAGTACTTC.

The chain links TRBV25-1 to TRBJ1-2; perhaps TRBD1 as D (6 bases). The CDR3 runs to 13 residues. CDR1 MGHDK and CDR2 SYGVNS come from the germline V gene. V gave up 6 bases and J gave up 2 bases, with 10 bases separating them. CDR3 DNA sequence: TGTGCCAGCAGAGCCACAGGGAACTATGGCTACACCTTC. Translated: CASRATGNYGYTF.

The CDR3 loop is CSVKAGWSYEQYF. The CDR3 DNA follows: TGCAGCGTTAAGGCAGGATGGTCCTACGAGCAGTACTTC. J is TRBJ2-7 and V is TRBV29-1; D not certain. With 5 bases removed from V and 1 base from J, the gap between germline ends came to 12 bases. Germline assignment: CDR1 SQVTM and CDR2 ANQGSEA. This CDR3 is built from 13 residues.

The J gene is TRBJ2-3, the V gene TRBV15; 7 positions match TRBD2. Trimming at V came to 7 bases and at J to 7 bases, leaving 14 bases not matched to a gene. Germline CDR1 is LNHNV and CDR2 is YYDKDF (reference sequence). The CDR3 length is 15 residues. As DNA, the CDR3 is TGTGCCACCACCAACGACGAGGGAGGGCCATATACGCAGTATTTT. The encoded protein is CATTNDEGGPYTQYF.

This chain uses TRBV29-1 with TRBJ1-1; D is undetermined. From germline, CDR1 is SQVTM and CDR2 ANQGSEA. V lost 4 bases to trimming and J lost 5 bases, with 14 bases between them. The CDR3 consists of 13 residues. The DNA for the CDR3 is TGCAGCGTTGGGGTCCGGGGTGAGACTGAAGCTTTCTTT. Its protein product is CSVGVRGETEAFF.

This chain joins TRBV6-5 and TRBJ1-2; TRBD1 agrees at 10 bases. CDR1 and CDR2 (germline): MNHEY, SVGAGI. V shed 6 bases and J 7 bases; nucleotides not matched to a gene: 8. The CDR3 sequence is 14 residues long. The CDR3 spells CASRLTGGAGGYTF. CDR3 in DNA: TGTGCCAGCAGATTGACAGGGGGCGCGGGTGGCTACACCTTC.

This sequence joins TRBV3-1 and TRBJ2-1, with TRBD2 identical over 9 bases. V shed 1 base and J 9 bases; nucleotides not matched to a gene: 7. This CDR3 has 15 residues. Germline V gene data show CDR1 as LGHDT and CDR2 as YNNKEL (reference sequence). CDR3 amino acids: CASSQGSGSGSEQFF. The DNA for the CDR3 is TGTGCCAGCAGCCAAGGTAGCGGGAGTGGGTCTGAGCAGTTCTTC.

CDR3 protein: CSAGKDRVGYEQYF. CDR3 coding DNA: TGCAGTGCTGGGAAGGACAGGGTTGGTTACGAGCAGTACTTC. J is TRBJ2-7 and V is TRBV20-1, with 8 bases matching TRBD1. J lost 4 bases, V lost 5 bases, and 10 bases had no gene match. The CDR3 runs to 14 residues. The V gene's germline CDR1 is DFQATT and CDR2 SNEGSKA (reference sequence).

The chain recombines TRBV2 with TRBJ1-1, with 10 positions matching TRBD1. This CDR3 is 14 amino acids long. The J segment lost 1 base and the V segment lost 6 bases, leaving 2 bases of the junction unmatched. Germline V gene lookup returns CDR1 SNHLY and CDR2 FYNNEI. The CDR3 reads CASRGQGQNTEAFF. CDR3 nucleotides: TGTGCCAGCAGGGGACAGGGGCAGAACACTGAAGCTTTCTTT.